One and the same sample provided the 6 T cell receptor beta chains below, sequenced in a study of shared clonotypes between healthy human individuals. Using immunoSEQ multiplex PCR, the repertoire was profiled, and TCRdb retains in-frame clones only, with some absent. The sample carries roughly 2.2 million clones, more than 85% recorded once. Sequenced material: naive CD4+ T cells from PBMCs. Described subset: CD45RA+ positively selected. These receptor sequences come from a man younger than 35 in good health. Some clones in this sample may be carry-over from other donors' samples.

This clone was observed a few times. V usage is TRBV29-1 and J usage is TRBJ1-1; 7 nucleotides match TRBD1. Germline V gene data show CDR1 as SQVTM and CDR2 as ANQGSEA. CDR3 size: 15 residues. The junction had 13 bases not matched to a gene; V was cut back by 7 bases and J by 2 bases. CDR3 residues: CSAYVGQAINTEAFF. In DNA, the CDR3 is TGCAGCGCCTACGTCGGACAGGCCATAAACACTGAAGCTTTCTTT.

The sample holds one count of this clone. The DNA of the CDR3 is TGTGCCAGCAGCGGCCGGGACAGGGTCGAAGAGGCTTTCTTT. This gives the protein CASSGRDRVEEAFF. The chain carries TRBV2 and TRBJ1-1, with 9 bases that match TRBD1. The J segment lost 11 bases and the V segment lost 6 bases, leaving 13 bases of the junction unmatched. The CDR3 is 14 amino acids. Germline-derived CDR1 and CDR2 are SNHLY and FYNNEI.

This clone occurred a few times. The CDR3 loop is CASGQGEPHEQYF. CDR3 DNA: TGTGCCAGTGGACAGGGCGAGCCCCACGAGCAGTACTTC. The chain carries TRBV19 and TRBJ2-7; TRBD1 matches 8 bases. Germline CDR1 is LNHDA and CDR2 is SQIVND (reference sequence). This CDR3 comprises 13 residues. Unmatched junction bases numbered 8, after V lost 8 bases and J lost 5 bases.

The CDR3 is CASRSTGRLLTKETQYF. The CDR3, as DNA: TGTGCCAGCAGGTCTACAGGGAGACTGCTAACAAAAGAGACCCAGTACTTC. The chain recombines TRBV28 with TRBJ2-5; D may be TRBD1 (6 bases). Germline assignment: CDR1 MDHEN and CDR2 SYDVKM. V lost 6 bases and J lost 3, with 23 bases in between. This CDR3 region has 17 residues. Full variable domain (missing parts from reference TRBV28 and TRBJ2-5): DVKVTQSSRYLVKRTGEKVFLECVQDMDHENMFWYRQDPGLGLRLIYFSYDVKMKEKGDIPEGYSVSREKKERFSLILESASTNQTSMYLCASRSTGRLLTKETQYFGPGTRLLVL.

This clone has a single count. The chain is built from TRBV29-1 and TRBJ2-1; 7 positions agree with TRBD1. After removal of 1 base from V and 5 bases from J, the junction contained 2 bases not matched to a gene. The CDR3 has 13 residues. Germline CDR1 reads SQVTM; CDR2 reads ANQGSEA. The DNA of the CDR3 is TGCAGCGTTGAAGGCGACAGGGACAATGAGCAGTTCTTC. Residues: CSVEGDRDNEQFF.

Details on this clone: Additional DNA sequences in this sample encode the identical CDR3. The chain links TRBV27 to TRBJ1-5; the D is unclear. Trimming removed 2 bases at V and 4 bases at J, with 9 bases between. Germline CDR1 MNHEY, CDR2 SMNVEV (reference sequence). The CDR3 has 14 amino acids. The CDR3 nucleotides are TGTGCCAGCAGTTTAGCCGTGGGAAATCAGCCCCAGCATTTT. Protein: CASSLAVGNQPQHF.